One T cell receptor beta chain is described in this entry. Unique molecular identifiers tagged the TCRbeta library. TCRdb ran MiXCR on the PCR reads and lists one entry per CDR3 protein. The sample lists roughly 490,000 distinct CDR3 sequences; approximately 10% were seen once. The data derive from a study of T-cell reconstitution after alpha-beta-depleted transplantation in children. Germline CDR1 SGHRS, CDR2 YFSETQ. The CDR3 contains 20 residues. V lost 0 bases, J lost 1 base, and 14 bases stayed unmatched. The chain is built from TRBV5-1 and TRBJ2-1, with 9 bases lining up with TRBD2. The clonotype originates from a female patient aged 2-9 years who had a stem cell transplant for aplastic anemia, so the T cells may come from the graft donor. Sequences were derived from PBMCs, mostly from graft donor cells, sampled 180 days after TCRalphabeta/CD19-depleted stem cell transplant. The CDR3 sequence: CASSLDSSGTLVASYNEQFF. In DNA, the CDR3 is TGCGCCAGCAGCTTGGATTCTAGCGGGACCCTAGTGGCGTCCTACAATGAGCAGTTCTTC.